A single sample gave rise to the 20 T cell receptor beta chains below, sequenced in a study of blood T cell repertoires in COVID-19. The repertoire was sequenced with immunoSEQ multiplex PCR; TCRdb's copy has only in-frame clones and lacks some. The data show about 240,000 clones, 80% to 90% seen once. The sample consisted of PBMCs or T cells enriched from blood (not recorded which). The receptors were gathered from a woman aged 25 to 39 with acute COVID-19.

V and J are TRBV14 and TRBJ2-7, with a tentative D call TRBD1 (6 bases). The CDR3 length is 16 residues. Per the germline V gene, CDR1 is SGHDN and CDR2 is FVKESK. The V gene lost 4 bases and the J gene lost 3 bases, with 19 bases spanning the gap. The CDR3: CASSRRRQGPSYEQYF. Written as DNA, the CDR3 is TGTGCCAGCAGCCGCCGGCGTCAGGGGCCAAGCTACGAGCAGTACTTC.

The chain employs TRBV12-3 or TRBV12-4 and TRBJ2-1; tentative D call: TRBD1 (6 bases). Trimming took off 6 bases at V and 9 bases at J, with 15 bases between the two ends. The CDR3 totals 13 residues. The CDR3 DNA follows: TGTGCCAGCAGGGACAGTCGAGGTGGTGAGCAGTTCTTC. Translating it yields CASRDSRGGEQFF.

The chain couples TRBV18 to TRBJ1-2, with unresolved D. The germline V and J ends were trimmed by 3 bases and 0 bases, with 8 bases remaining between them. The germline CDR1 and CDR2 sequences are KGHSH and LQKENI. The CDR3 consists of 14 residues. The CDR3 protein is CASSPRSANYGYTF. CDR3 in DNA: TGTGCCAGCTCACCTCGATCAGCTAACTATGGCTACACCTTC.

This chain uses TRBV5-1 with TRBJ2-3; D might be TRBD1 (6 bases). This CDR3 region has 17 residues. Germline V gives CDR1 SGHRS, CDR2 YFSETQ. The V and J ends lost 4 bases and 4 bases respectively, with 22 bases between them. The CDR3 region is CASSLYRGGGRADTQYF. The CDR3 DNA reads as TGCGCCAGCAGCCTATACCGCGGTGGGGGCCGAGCAGATACGCAGTATTTT.

The V gene is TRBV19, the J gene TRBJ2-7, with D possibly matching TRBD2 (5 bases). The germline gives CDR1 LNHDA, CDR2 SQIVND (reference sequence). Deletions cut 4 bases from V and 2 bases from J, with 12 bases between. This CDR3 spans 14 amino acids. Here the CDR3 DNA reads TGTGCCAGTAGTAATCCCGGGAACACCTACGAGCAGTACTTC. Translation: CASSNPGNTYEQYF.

V and J are TRBV7-9 and TRBJ1-5, with D possibly being TRBD1 (6 bases). Trimming shortened V by 5 bases and J by 1 base, and 9 bases separated the two germline ends. CDR1 is SEHNR, CDR2 FQNEAQ, per germline (reference sequence). The CDR3 is made up of 14 amino acids. CDR3 residues: CASSAGASNQPQHF. CDR3 in DNA: TGTGCCAGCAGCGCGGGGGCCAGCAATCAGCCCCAGCATTTT.

The CDR3 DNA is TGTGCCAGCAGTTACGCGGGTGAGGGGGTCAATGAGCAGTTCTTC. Its translation is CASSYAGEGVNEQFF. The rearrangement uses TRBV6-2 or TRBV6-3 and TRBJ2-1; D might be TRBD1 (6 bases). The CDR3 is 15 residues long. Germline-derived CDR1 and CDR2 are MNHEY and SVGEGT. Trimming removed 2 bases at V and 6 bases at J, with 14 bases between.

The chain combines TRBV13 with TRBJ2-5; 7 bases agree with TRBD2. V lost 0 bases, J lost 2 bases, and 9 bases stayed unmatched. The length of the CDR3 is 17 residues. Germline V lookup: CDR1 PRHDT, CDR2 FYEKMQ (reference sequence). The CDR3 spells CASSLGGGGGTQETQYF. The CDR3 DNA reads TGTGCCAGCAGCTTAGGGGGAGGCGGGGGAACTCAAGAGACCCAGTACTTC.

This sequence joins TRBV5-1 and TRBJ2-1; 8 positions match TRBD2. CDR3 length: 14 residues. Germline assignment: CDR1 SGHRS and CDR2 YFSETQ. The junction had 5 bases not matched to a gene; V was cut back by 4 bases and J by 5 bases. The DNA of the CDR3 is TGCGCCAGCAGCCCCGGACTAGCTGACAATGAGCAGTTCTTC. Translation gives CASSPGLADNEQFF.

The CDR3 region is CASSPGVLFGTTYGYTF. CDR3 sequence (DNA): TGCGCCAGCAGCCCCGGGGTGCTGTTCGGAACTACCTATGGCTACACCTTC. This sequence joins TRBV5-1 and TRBJ1-2; no clear D gene. The CDR3 length is 17 residues. Germline V gene lookup returns CDR1 SGHRS and CDR2 YFSETQ. Trimming took off 4 bases at V and 4 bases at J, with 23 bases between the two ends. Combining the CDR3 with reference TRBV5-1 and TRBJ1-2 gives the whole variable domain KAGVTQTPRYLIKTRGQQVTLSCSPISGHRSVSWYQQTPGQGLQFLFEYFSETQRNKGNFPGRFSGRQFSNSRSEMNVSTLELGDSALYLCASSPGVLFGTTYGYTFGSGTRLTVV.

This chain joins TRBV5-8 and TRBJ1-1; D not certain. CDR1 and CDR2 from the germline V gene are SGHTS and YDEGEE. The CDR3 covers 14 residues. The germline V and J ends were trimmed by 2 bases and 3 bases, with 11 bases remaining between them. This chain's CDR3 is CASSFGNRDTEAFF. The CDR3 DNA sequence: TGTGCCAGCAGCTTCGGGAATAGGGACACTGAAGCTTTCTTT.

The chain uses TRBV3-1 (or the pseudogene TRBV3-2) and TRBJ1-2, with D possibly TRBD1 on 6 matching bases. With 2 bases removed from V and 4 bases from J, the gap between germline ends came to 14 bases. This CDR3 is 15 amino acids long. CDR1 and CDR2 (germline): LGHDT, YNNKEL (reference sequence). The CDR3 coding sequence is TGTGCCAGCAGCCAAACGACAGGTGCTCCCTATGGCTACACCTTC. It encodes CASSQTTGAPYGYTF.

The V gene is TRBV11-2, the J gene TRBJ1-2, with no clear D. The CDR3 loop spans 16 amino acids. Trimming stripped 4 bases from V and 0 bases from J, with 15 bases between. CDR1 and CDR2 (germline): SGHAT, FQNNGV. CDR3 nucleotides: TGTGCCAGCAGCTCCTTGCGGCGGGGAGCTAACTATGGCTACACCTTC. Translation: CASSSLRRGANYGYTF.

The V and J genes are TRBV10-1 and TRBJ1-1; D is undetermined. Germline V gene data show CDR1 as WNHNN and CDR2 as SYGVQD (reference sequence). This CDR3 is built from 13 residues. Trimming left V 3 bases short and J 3 bases short, with 8 bases between. This chain's CDR3 is CASSEYRDTEAFF. The CDR3, as DNA: TGCGCCAGCAGTGAATACCGGGACACTGAAGCTTTCTTT.

V and J are TRBV6-4 and TRBJ2-1, with D possibly matching TRBD2 (5 bases). Germline CDR1 is MRHNA and CDR2 is SNTAGT. Trimming removed 0 bases from V and 9 bases from J, with 6 bases in between. The CDR3 extends over 12 amino acids. This CDR3 is CASSDSGGEQFF. Here the CDR3 DNA reads TGTGCCAGCAGTGACTCTGGAGGTGAGCAGTTCTTC.

A single count supports this clone. This chain connects TRBV7-2 to TRBJ2-1, with 13 bases matching TRBD2. The CDR3 length is 18 residues. The V segment lost 6 bases and the J segment 4 bases; nucleotides outside the gene matches: 12. Looked up from germline, CDR1 is SGHTA and CDR2 is FQGNSA. This CDR3 reads CASSPNARLAGGYNEQFF. CDR3 in DNA: TGTGCCAGCAGTCCCAACGCGAGACTAGCGGGGGGTTACAATGAGCAGTTCTTC.

This clone has just one count. The genes are TRBV5-1 and TRBJ1-1; 7 nucleotides align to TRBD1. V was pared by 4 bases and J by 0 bases, with 3 bases of the junction left unmatched. This CDR3 spans 14 amino acids. Germline V gene sequence: CDR1 SGHRS, CDR2 YFSETQ. The CDR3, as DNA: TGCGCCAGCAGCACGGACAGGATGAACACTGAAGCTTTCTTT. It translates to CASSTDRMNTEAFF.

The chain couples TRBV4-3 to TRBJ1-1; 8 bases align to TRBD1. The CDR3 consists of 15 residues. V dropped 4 bases and J dropped 6; count of bases not matched to a gene: 10. Germline CDR1 LGHNA, CDR2 YSLEER. This CDR3 is CASSRDDRGWSEAFF. As DNA, the CDR3 is TGCGCCAGCAGCCGAGATGACAGGGGATGGTCTGAAGCTTTCTTT.

CDR3 nucleotides: TGTGCCAGCAGCAACCTTCCGGTCTACGAGCAGTACTTC. Protein product: CASSNLPVYEQYF. The chain joins TRBV21-1 to TRBJ2-7; the listed D gene, TRBD2, was not tested against the DNA. TRBV21-1 is a pseudogene locus. The CDR3 is 13 amino acids.

This chain links TRBV7-2 with TRBJ2-7, with a weak D call TRBD2 (6 bases). CDR3 length equals 14 residues. Trimming left V 5 bases short and J 4 bases short, with 15 bases between. CDR1 and CDR2 (germline): SGHTA, FQGNSA. The CDR3 reads CASSPYGGMYEQYF. CDR3 coding DNA: TGTGCCAGCAGCCCCTATGGGGGGATGTACGAGCAGTACTTC.